Included here is one T cell receptor (beta chain) sequence, with context. Its target is unknown. The data originate from a study of OX40 agonist ivuxolimab in advanced cancers. Study-wide background: At about 81% male, the cohort had a mean age of about 60 years, ranging from about 23 to 79. Notes on the study in general: Among the lowest levels of clonal expansion were found in partial responders at 0.1-3.0 mg/kg.

The method was immunoSEQ multiplex PCR; TCRdb's version includes in-frame clones alone and lacks a portion of them. The sample holds roughly 68,000 clones; roughly 90% are singletons and the top ten take more than 1%. Trimming took 5 bases from V and 7 from J, leaving 12 bases between them. Germline CDR1 is SNHLY and CDR2 is FYNNEI. CDR3 length: 12 residues. The source is an adult with an advanced solid tumor such as melanoma, head and neck, liver or kidney cancer. The chain combines TRBV2 with TRBJ2-7; D perhaps matches TRBD1 (5 bases). The sequencing used CD4+ or CD8+ T cells sorted from blood, collected in a trial of the OX40 agonist ivuxolimab. The CDR3 DNA follows: TGTGCCAGCAGTCAAGACAGTATTGAGCAGTACTTC. It yields the protein CASSQDSIEQYF.